This entry lists 32 T cell receptor beta chains sequenced from one sample in a study of T cell responses to AZD1222 COVID-19 vaccine listed by TCRdb under 2021. Receptor libraries were prepared by the immunoSEQ multiplex PCR assay. The clones in this table, taken by TCRdb from immuneACCESS, are in-frame only. Not every clone is retained; where verified, under half of the shortfall comes from an unresolved V gene, and the cause of the rest is unknown. This sample has around 180,000 clones in its table, and just over 85% of those were observed once. The ten largest clones represent 0.49% of the sample. Taken with the paper, the label for time point translates to: baseline before first vaccination. Sequencing used peripheral blood, obtained on day 0 of AZD1222 vaccination. These receptors all stem from an adult in good health.

The V call is TRBV3-1 (or the pseudogene TRBV3-2), the J call TRBJ1-1; 7 nucleotides line up with TRBD1. Germline V gene data show CDR1 as LGHDT and CDR2 as YNNKEL (reference sequence). The CDR3 sequence is 16 residues long. Trimming at V came to 0 bases and at J to 8 bases, leaving 12 bases not matched to a gene. The CDR3 region has the DNA TGTGCCAGCAGCCAAGATCGCCACAGGGGCTGGGGGGAAGCTTTCTTT. It translates to CASSQDRHRGWGEAFF.

V usage is TRBV5-1 and J usage is TRBJ2-7; 11 positions agree with TRBD1. V trimming: 4 bases; J trimming: 5 bases; junction bases outside the gene matches: 8. The CDR3 length is 15 residues. Germline V gene sequence: CDR1 SGHRS, CDR2 YFSETQ. The CDR3 here is CASSLLGTGGDEQYF. CDR3 coding DNA: TGCGCCAGCAGCCTGCTAGGGACAGGGGGAGACGAGCAGTACTTC.

The CDR3 reads CATRPRQGSTDTQYF. The CDR3 DNA reads as TGTGCCACCAGGCCTAGACAGGGGTCGACAGATACGCAGTATTTT. The chain is built from TRBV24-1 and TRBJ2-3; 8 bases align to TRBD1. The germline CDR1 and CDR2 sequences are KGHDR and SFDVKD. V shed 7 bases and J 3 bases; nucleotides not matched to a gene: 8. This CDR3 has 15 residues.

The chain recombines TRBV27 with TRBJ1-2; 10 bases match TRBD1. The ends lost 4 bases at V and 7 bases at J; junction bases unmatched: 15. In germline, CDR1 is MNHEY, CDR2 SMNVEV (reference sequence). CDR3 length: 17 residues. The DNA of the CDR3 is TGTGCCAGCAGTTCGGCTCCTTGGGACAGGGGAGGAGGTGGCTACACCTTC. The encoded protein is CASSSAPWDRGGGGYTF.

The chain's CDR3 is CASSLDRAQETQYF. The CDR3 region has the DNA TGTGCCAGCAGCCTAGACAGGGCCCAAGAGACCCAGTACTTC. The rearrangement links TRBV7-9 to TRBJ2-5; 7 nucleotides match TRBD1. The germline V gene encodes CDR1 SEHNR and CDR2 FQNEAQ (reference sequence). CDR3 length: 14 amino acids. The V and J ends lost 5 bases and 1 base, in that order; junction bases with no gene match: 4.

The genes are TRBV2 and TRBJ1-1, with a weak D call TRBD1 (5 bases). CDR3 size: 15 residues. CDR1 is SNHLY, CDR2 FYNNEI, per germline. The germline V and J ends were trimmed by 7 bases and 0 bases, with 15 bases remaining between them. In DNA, the CDR3 is TGTGCCAGCACGAGGGGTCTTAGGATGAACACTGAAGCTTTCTTT. It is translated as CASTRGLRMNTEAFF.

The chain joins TRBV5-1 to TRBJ2-1; the match to TRBD2 covers 11 bases. Germline lookup yields CDR1 SGHRS and CDR2 YFSETQ. With V trimmed by 4 bases and J by 7 bases, 10 bases remained unmatched. The length of the CDR3 is 16 residues. DNA for the CDR3: TGCGCCAGCAGCGCCCTCACTAGCGGGAGTGGGAATGAGCAGTTCTTC. Translating it yields CASSALTSGSGNEQFF.

The genes are TRBV5-4 and TRBJ2-1; 7 bases agree with TRBD1. Losses at the gene ends were 4 bases for V and 3 bases for J; bases not matched to a gene: 4. Germline CDR1 is SGHNT and CDR2 is YYREEE (reference sequence). This CDR3 comprises 14 residues. The CDR3 reads CASSLWDSYNEQFF. As DNA, the CDR3 is TGTGCCAGCAGCCTTTGGGACAGCTACAATGAGCAGTTCTTC.

This clone was counted once. J is TRBJ2-1 and V is TRBV27, with D possibly called TRBD1 or TRBD2 (5 bases each). Per the germline V gene, CDR1 is MNHEY and CDR2 is SMNVEV (reference sequence). The CDR3 sequence is 15 residues long. The V end was cut by 4 bases, the J end by 6 bases, with 16 bases between. The CDR3 loop reads CASSSTGTAGNEQFF. As DNA, the CDR3 is TGTGCCAGCAGTTCCACCGGGACCGCGGGCAATGAGCAGTTCTTC.

The table lists this clone with a count of one. V gene TRBV7-9 combines with J gene TRBJ2-3; TRBD1 might be the D (6 bases). The germline V gene has CDR1 SEHNR and CDR2 FQNEAQ (reference sequence). The ends were cut back, 1 base at V and 2 bases at J, with 13 bases in the middle. The CDR3 covers 16 residues. For the CDR3, the DNA is TGTGCCAGCAGCTTAGTTATTCAGGGGCCCACAGATACGCAGTATTTT. Protein product: CASSLVIQGPTDTQYF.

The count of this clone is one. This CDR3 is CASAPTLRGNTIYF. CDR3 sequence (DNA): TGTGCCAGCGCCCCGACCTTGCGGGGAAACACCATATATTTT. The rearrangement joins TRBV2 to TRBJ1-3, with D unclear. Germline V gene lookup returns CDR1 SNHLY and CDR2 FYNNEI. Trimming took off 8 bases at V and 4 bases at J, with 15 bases between the two ends. This CDR3 is 14 amino acids long.

This rearrangement joins TRBV9 to TRBJ1-1, with 7 bases lining up with TRBD1. Germline CDR1 SGDLS, CDR2 YYNGEE. V was pared by 3 bases and J by 4 bases, with 9 bases of the junction left unmatched. The CDR3 spans 15 residues. The CDR3 nucleotides read TGTGCCAGCAGCGCTACAGGGGACTGGGCCACTGAAGCTTTCTTT. It translates to CASSATGDWATEAFF.

The rearrangement uses TRBV30 and TRBJ1-2, with D uncertain. Germline CDR1 GTSNPN, CDR2 SVGIG (reference sequence). The CDR3 is 12 amino acids. Trimming stripped 0 bases from V and 7 bases from J, with 9 bases between. The CDR3 region is CAWSVGGFGYTF. As DNA, the CDR3 is TGTGCCTGGAGTGTAGGAGGGTTTGGCTACACCTTC.

V is TRBV10-3 and J is TRBJ2-2; 7 bases match TRBD1. The germline CDR1 and CDR2 sequences are ENHRY and SYGVKD. This CDR3 spans 14 amino acids. Losses at the gene ends were 8 bases for V and 0 bases for J; bases not matched to a gene: 3. The CDR3 spells CAIDTGANTGELFF. The DNA of the CDR3 is TGTGCCATCGATACAGGGGCGAACACCGGGGAGCTGTTTTTT.

The chain has TRBV15 and TRBJ1-1; D uncertain. The CDR3 runs to 14 residues. V shed 0 bases and J shed 4 bases, with 9 bases lying between them. Germline CDR1 is LNHNV and CDR2 is YYDKDF (reference sequence). The CDR3 reads CATSRDRGSTEAFF. CDR3 sequence (DNA): TGTGCCACCAGCAGAGATCGTGGGAGCACTGAAGCTTTCTTT. Variable domain in full (rest from reference TRBV15 and TRBJ1-1): DAMVIQNPRYQVTQFGKPVTLSCSQTLNHNVMYWYQQKSSQAPKLLFHYYDKDFNNEADTPDNFQSRRPNTSFCFLDIRSPGLGDTAMYLCATSRDRGSTEAFFGQGTRLTVV.

This clone was seen a single time. The chain links TRBV6-1 to TRBJ2-2, with 7 bases identical to TRBD2. Germline V CDR1 and CDR2: MNHNS, SASEGT. This CDR3 has 16 residues. After removal of 1 base from V and 4 bases from J, the junction contained 6 bases not matched to a gene. The CDR3 is CASSEESGVTTGELFF. The CDR3 coding sequence is TGTGCCAGCAGTGAAGAAAGCGGGGTGACCACCGGGGAGCTGTTTTTT.

The chain combines TRBV12-5 with TRBJ1-2; D is undetermined. Germline V gene lookup returns CDR1 LGHNT and CDR2 FRNRAP. The ends were cut back, 3 bases at V and 5 bases at J, with 22 bases in the middle. The CDR3 consists of 17 residues. The CDR3 DNA follows: TGTGCTAGTGGTTTTTGGCAGCAAACTAATTACCGTTATGGCTACACCTTC. Translated: CASGFWQQTNYRYGYTF.

This clone has a single count. V usage is TRBV27 and J usage is TRBJ2-1, with 9 bases lining up with TRBD2. Per germline, CDR1 MNHEY and CDR2 SMNVEV (reference sequence). The CDR3 runs to 15 residues. The trim removed 4 bases at V and 6 bases at J, leaving 7 bases unmatched. CDR3 DNA: TGTGCCAGCAGTTCGCGGGGGGGCAGTGTCAATGAGCAGTTCTTC. This gives the protein CASSSRGGSVNEQFF.

This chain joins TRBV19 and TRBJ2-3; D is undetermined. The CDR3 spans 16 residues. Germline V gene sequence: CDR1 LNHDA, CDR2 SQIVND (reference sequence). V lost 3 bases, J lost 8 bases, and 21 bases lay in between. For the CDR3, the DNA is TGTGCCAGTAGTATCCGCCAGAAAGCGTACTCAGGTACGCAGTATTTT. Amino acid sequence: CASSIRQKAYSGTQYF.

This sequence joins TRBV24-1 and TRBJ2-2, with D maybe TRBD1 (5 bases). The CDR3 is made up of 15 amino acids. Trimming removed 0 bases from V and 3 bases from J, with 7 bases in between. Germline loops: CDR1 KGHDR, CDR2 SFDVKD. The CDR3, as DNA: TGTGCCACCAGTGATTTGGTCAGGGACACCGGGGAGCTGTTTTTT. Amino acid sequence: CATSDLVRDTGELFF.

To note about this clone: The same CDR3 is also encoded by other DNA sequences in this sample. The V call is TRBV6-5, the J call TRBJ1-5; no definite D call. The V end was cut by 5 bases, the J end by 4 bases, with 12 bases between. Germline lookup yields CDR1 MNHEY and CDR2 SVGAGI. The CDR3 has 14 amino acids. CDR3 in DNA: TGTGCCAGCAGTCGTGCCGGACTAAATCAGCCCCAGCATTTT. Its protein is CASSRAGLNQPQHF.

The chain is built from TRBV3-1 (or the pseudogene TRBV3-2) and TRBJ2-2; D gene ambiguous. CDR3 length: 14 amino acids. Trimming pared 4 bases from V and 1 base from J, leaving 7 bases between. Germline V gene lookup returns CDR1 LGHDT and CDR2 YNNKEL (reference sequence). For the CDR3, the DNA is TGTGCCAGCAGCCCGCCAATGAACACCGGGGAGCTGTTTTTT. Translating gives CASSPPMNTGELFF.

CDR3 protein: CASSPGGLSQPQHF. The CDR3 nucleotides are TGTGCCAGTAGTCCTGGGGGATTGAGTCAGCCCCAGCATTTT. The rearrangement joins TRBV19 to TRBJ1-5; D possibly corresponds to TRBD1 (5 bases). V dropped 5 bases and J dropped 6 bases, with 14 bases sitting between them. Germline values: CDR1 LNHDA, CDR2 SQIVND (reference sequence). This CDR3 spans 14 amino acids.

The chain has TRBV2 and TRBJ1-5; 12 nucleotides match TRBD1. Germline-derived CDR1 and CDR2 are SNHLY and FYNNEI. The CDR3 sequence is 14 residues long. The J segment lost 12 bases and the V segment lost 3 bases, leaving 6 bases of the junction unmatched. Here the CDR3 reads CASSDGTGGGSQHF. CDR3 nucleotide sequence: TGTGCCAGCAGTGACGGGACAGGGGGCGGGAGCCAGCATTTT.

The chain uses TRBV2 and TRBJ2-7, with TRBD1 identical over 7 bases. Trimming removed 2 bases from V and 2 bases from J; junction bases left unmatched: 15. The CDR3 runs to 18 residues. CDR1 is SNHLY, CDR2 FYNNEI, per germline. CDR3 in amino acids: CASSEPGQSPQGTYEQYF. The CDR3 DNA reads as TGTGCCAGCAGTGAACCGGGACAGTCCCCTCAAGGGACCTACGAGCAGTACTTC.

The rearrangement uses TRBV7-9 and TRBJ2-7; D call uncertain. Germline values: CDR1 SEHNR, CDR2 FQNEAQ (reference sequence). This CDR3 comprises 14 residues. Trimming stripped 4 bases from V and 2 bases from J, with 12 bases between. CDR3 nucleotide sequence: TGTGCCAGCAGCTCATGGACCGAAACCTACGAGCAGTACTTC. As protein: CASSSWTETYEQYF.

The chain combines TRBV5-4 with TRBJ2-2, with 10 nucleotides matching TRBD1. The CDR3 length is 15 residues. Germline V gives CDR1 SGHNT, CDR2 YYREEE (reference sequence). Unmatched junction bases numbered 3, after V lost 6 bases and J lost 1 base. For the CDR3, the DNA is TGTGCCAGCACCGGGACAGGGGTGAACACCGGGGAGCTGTTTTTT. Translating it yields CASTGTGVNTGELFF.

V is TRBV12-3 or TRBV12-4 and J is TRBJ2-7, with 8 bases that match TRBD1. After removal of 5 bases from V and 6 bases from J, the junction contained 6 bases not matched to a gene. The length of the CDR3 is 13 residues. CDR3 nucleotides: TGTGCCAGCAGTCCCACCGACAGGGGCGAGCAGTACTTC. It yields the protein CASSPTDRGEQYF.

Comment on this clone: Other DNA sequences in the same sample also yield this CDR3. This chain joins TRBV18 and TRBJ2-2, with D maybe TRBD2 (5 bases). There are 15 residues in the CDR3. Looked up from germline, CDR1 is KGHSH and CDR2 is LQKENI. V was cut by 3 bases and J by 4 bases, with 12 bases left in between. In DNA, the CDR3 is TGTGCCAGCTCACCGGGCGGGCGGAGCACCGGGGAGCTGTTTTTT. It is translated as CASSPGGRSTGELFF.

This chain links TRBV9 with TRBJ1-4; 9 bases match TRBD1. The junction had 4 bases not matched to a gene; V was cut back by 3 bases and J by 4 bases. The CDR3 is 15 residues long. Germline V gene sequence: CDR1 SGDLS, CDR2 YYNGEE. As DNA, the CDR3 is TGTGCCAGCAGCGCCCGGGGACAGGGTAATGAAAAACTGTTTTTT. Encoded protein: CASSARGQGNEKLFF. The full variable domain, its missing parts supplied by reference TRBV9 and TRBJ1-4, is DSGVTQTPKHLITATGQRVTLRCSPRSGDLSVYWYQQSLDQGLQFLIQYYNGEERAKGNILERFSAQQFPDLHSELNLSSLELGDSALYFCASSARGQGNEKLFFGSGTQLSVL.

The rearrangement links TRBV5-6 to TRBJ1-1, with TRBD1 as a possible D gene (5 bases). The germline gives CDR1 SGHDT, CDR2 YYEEEE. CDR3 size: 13 residues. V lost 2 bases and J lost 8, with 13 bases in between. CDR3 amino acids: CASSFGERGEAFF. The CDR3 DNA follows: TGTGCCAGCAGCTTTGGGGAACGGGGCGAAGCTTTCTTT. Full variable domain (outside the CDR3, taken from reference TRBV5-6 and TRBJ1-1): DAGVTQSPTHLIKTRGQQVTLRCSPKSGHDTVSWYQQALGQGPQFIFQYYEEEERQRGNFPDRFSGHQFPNYSSELNVNALLLGDSALYLCASSFGERGEAFFGQGTRLTVV.

The chain uses TRBV6-2 or TRBV6-3 and TRBJ1-5, with 7 nucleotides matching TRBD1. V was pared by 3 bases and J by 0 bases, with 5 bases of the junction left unmatched. CDR3 length: 16 amino acids. Germline CDR1 is MNHEY and CDR2 is SVGEGT. The CDR3 sequence: CASSYDRAYSNQPQHF. In nucleotides, the CDR3 is TGTGCCAGCAGTTATGACAGGGCCTATAGCAATCAGCCCCAGCATTTT.